This entry lists 14 T cell receptor beta chains sequenced from one sample in a study of blood T cell repertoires in COVID-19 (dated by TCRdb to about 2020). The method was the immunoSEQ multiplex PCR assay. TCRdb took over this immuneACCESS table, retaining in-frame rearrangements with V and J assigned. Such tables are incomplete; in checked studies, under half of the missing clones stem from an unresolved V gene, and the remainder is unexplained. The table for this sample lists over 30,000 clones; 85% to 90% of them were counted only once. The ten largest clones add up to around 10% of the sample. The sample taken for sequencing was peripheral blood. The source of these receptors is a man aged 70-80 years with acute or convalescent COVID-19.

The chain joins TRBV3-1 (or the pseudogene TRBV3-2) to TRBJ1-3; the D is unclear. This CDR3 comprises 15 residues. The V end was cut by 2 bases, the J end by 0 bases, with 8 bases between. The germline CDR1 and CDR2 sequences are LGHDT and YNNKEL (reference sequence). Here the CDR3 reads CASSQTPSSGNTIYF. The DNA for the CDR3 is TGTGCCAGCAGCCAAACACCCTCCTCTGGAAACACCATATATTTT.

The gene calls are TRBV3-1 (or the pseudogene TRBV3-2) and TRBJ2-7; the D gene is possibly TRBD2 (6 bases). Per germline, CDR1 LGHDT and CDR2 YNNKEL (reference sequence). This CDR3 is built from 15 residues. V dropped 2 bases and J dropped 3 bases, with 14 bases sitting between them. The CDR3 loop reads CASSQPTRGSYEQYF. Here the CDR3 DNA reads TGTGCCAGCAGCCAACCTACCCGGGGGAGCTACGAGCAGTACTTC.

Here the CDR3 DNA reads TGTGCCAGCAGTAGCCCTTTCGGGAGGGCTAATGGTGAGCAGTTCTTC. Its translation: CASSSPFGRANGEQFF. This sequence joins TRBV27 and TRBJ2-1; the match to TRBD2 covers 8 bases. Trimming took 5 bases from V and 9 from J; bases not matched to a gene: 15. CDR1 and CDR2 (germline): MNHEY, SMNVEV (reference sequence). The CDR3 extends over 16 amino acids.

The chain combines TRBV29-1 with TRBJ1-1; no reliable D call. Germline CDR1 and CDR2: SQVTM and ANQGSEA. The V end lost 4 bases, the J end lost 3 bases, and 12 bases lay between the germline ends. The CDR3 covers 13 residues. Written as DNA, the CDR3 is TGCAGCGTTGGGCCCCCTGCGGACACTGAAGCTTTCTTT. Its protein is CSVGPPADTEAFF.

This chain connects TRBV7-3 to TRBJ2-2; 7 nucleotides line up with TRBD2. CDR1 is SGHTA and CDR2 is FQGTGA in the germline V gene. This CDR3 region has 16 residues. J gave up 3 bases and V 5 bases, and 9 bases lay outside the gene matches. CDR3 nucleotide sequence: TGTGCCAGCAGCCCCGTTGGGAGGGCCCACACCGGGGAGCTGTTTTTT. Its translation: CASSPVGRAHTGELFF.

This chain links TRBV7-9 with TRBJ2-3; possibly TRBD2 for D (6 bases). Germline loops: CDR1 SEHNR, CDR2 FQNEAQ (reference sequence). The CDR3 is made up of 13 amino acids. V lost 10 bases and J 2 bases, leaving 13 bases between the germline ends. The CDR3 spells CAICREITDTQYF. CDR3 DNA sequence: TGTGCCATCTGTCGGGAGATCACAGATACGCAGTATTTT.

The chain carries TRBV29-1 and TRBJ1-2; no firm D call. Trimming cost V 6 bases and J 6 bases, with 20 bases left between them. CDR1 and CDR2 from the germline V gene are SQVTM and ANQGSEA. CDR3 length: 14 residues. The CDR3 spells CSVVINGVGDGYTF. The CDR3 bases are TGCAGCGTCGTCATCAATGGAGTCGGAGATGGCTACACCTTC.

This clone was found once. This chain connects TRBV27 to TRBJ2-7, with D perhaps matching TRBD2 (5 bases). Trimming removed 2 bases at V and 4 bases at J, with 15 bases between. Germline lookup yields CDR1 MNHEY and CDR2 SMNVEV (reference sequence). The CDR3 length is 15 residues. The CDR3: CASSLGLGRGYEQYF. As DNA, the CDR3 is TGTGCCAGCAGTTTAGGTTTGGGAAGAGGGTACGAGCAGTACTTC.

The V gene is TRBV4-2, the J gene TRBJ2-1; 11 nucleotides align to TRBD2. V lost 7 bases to trimming and J lost 8 bases; unmatched junction nucleotides: 10. The CDR3 is made up of 15 amino acids. The germline V gene encodes CDR1 LGHNA and CDR2 YNFKEQ. The CDR3 coding sequence is TGTGCCAGCAATCCGGTAGCGGGAGGGGTTGATGAGCAGTTCTTC. Its translation is CASNPVAGGVDEQFF.

The chain recombines TRBV7-9 with TRBJ2-7, with TRBD1 identical over 8 bases. CDR1 is SEHNR and CDR2 is FQNEAQ in the germline V gene (reference sequence). Losses at the gene ends were 0 bases for V and 6 bases for J; bases not matched to a gene: 10. CDR3 length equals 16 residues. CDR3 bases: TGTGCCAGCAGCTTAGCGGCTTTGGACAGGGCCCCCGAGCAGTACTTC. This gives the protein CASSLAALDRAPEQYF.

This chain uses TRBV6-1 with TRBJ1-3, with 8 bases fitting TRBD1. The CDR3 covers 17 residues. The trim removed 0 bases at V and 8 bases at J, leaving 12 bases unmatched. Germline lookup yields CDR1 MNHNS and CDR2 SASEGT. CDR3 loop: CASSEAVGAGGDYTIYF. CDR3 sequence (DNA): TGTGCCAGCAGTGAAGCGGTGGGGGCAGGGGGCGATTACACCATATATTTT.

The chain couples TRBV7-9 to TRBJ2-5; 8 bases match TRBD1. In germline, CDR1 is SEHNR, CDR2 FQNEAQ (reference sequence). The CDR3 runs 17 residues. The trim removed 4 bases at V and 0 bases at J, leaving 10 bases unmatched. CDR3 sequence (DNA): TGTGCCAGCAGCTCAGGGGGACAGGTTACTTACCAAGAGACCCAGTACTTC. Its protein product is CASSSGGQVTYQETQYF.

The rearrangement joins TRBV7-2 to TRBJ2-1; 10 nucleotides align to TRBD2. Germline CDR1 reads SGHTA; CDR2 reads FQGNSA. V was pared by 2 bases and J by 6 bases, with 4 bases of the junction left unmatched. This CDR3 has 15 residues. The CDR3 region is CASSLSLAGSNEQFF. In nucleotides, the CDR3 is TGTGCCAGCAGCTTATCACTAGCGGGGTCCAATGAGCAGTTCTTC.

This sequence joins TRBV10-3 and TRBJ1-5, with D maybe TRBD1 (6 bases). V was pared by 1 base and J by 5 bases, with 12 bases between. The CDR3 consists of 15 residues. Germline CDR1 is ENHRY and CDR2 is SYGVKD. This CDR3 reads CAISEFQGNDQPQHF. In DNA, the CDR3 is TGTGCCATCAGTGAGTTCCAGGGGAACGATCAGCCCCAGCATTTT.